This entry is about one T cell receptor (beta chain). CD8 cells regarded as naive lacked CD45RO, were positively chosen for CCR7, and omitted terminally differentiated effector memory CD45RA+ cells. This specimen comes from a study of shared clonotypes between healthy human individuals. In the study overall: A few men and two women, aged 18 to 49, were donors.

An assay was performed, and its level was deep. Several immunoSEQ plates received, in even portions, the genomic DNA of each subset. For sorted subsets, 150 to 200 ng DNA per replicate equaled roughly 30,000 T cell genomes. Assay: immunoSEQ multiplex PCR; the TCRdb copy retains only in-frame clones and omits some. The table has more than 2 million clones, roughly 94% seen once. CDR1 SQVTM and CDR2 ANQGSEA come from the germline V gene. This CDR3 comprises 14 residues. V was pared by 3 bases and J by 8 bases, with 12 bases of the junction left unmatched. The sequencing input was naive CD8+ T cells sorted from blood. The source of this sequence is a man aged 18-30 years in good health. The chain employs TRBV29-1 and TRBJ1-1; 7 nucleotides align to TRBD1. The CDR3 DNA reads as TGCAGCGTTGAGGGCAGGGGGGGACCTCCGGAAGCTTTCTTT. This gives the protein CSVEGRGGPPEAFF.